Sequencing of this T cell receptor beta chain was carried out in a study of T cells in Graves' hyperthyroidism and ophthalmopathy. Per the germline V gene, CDR1 is SNHLY and CDR2 is FYNNEI. Losses at the gene ends were 8 bases for V and 6 bases for J; bases not matched to a gene: 7. The length of the CDR3 is 14 residues. The CDR3 regions of TCR beta were amplified from RNA transcripts. Using the HTBI primer set, a first-round RT-PCR was run on the TCR CDR3. TCRdb reanalysed the multiplex PCR reads using MiXCR and keeps one entry per CDR3 protein. Of around 300,000 distinct CDR3 sequences in the sample, approximately 13% were seen once. Uncontrolled infection, other autoimmune disease, pregnancy or lactation barred patients from enrollment.

Sequenced input: blood. The sequence was collected from a woman aged 40 to 49 with Graves' hyperthyroidism. The J gene is TRBJ1-2, the V gene TRBV2; 12 bases line up with TRBD1. This CDR3 is CASDTGTGGHGYTF. Written as DNA, the CDR3 is TGTGCCAGCGATACCGGGACAGGGGGCCATGGCTACACCTTC.